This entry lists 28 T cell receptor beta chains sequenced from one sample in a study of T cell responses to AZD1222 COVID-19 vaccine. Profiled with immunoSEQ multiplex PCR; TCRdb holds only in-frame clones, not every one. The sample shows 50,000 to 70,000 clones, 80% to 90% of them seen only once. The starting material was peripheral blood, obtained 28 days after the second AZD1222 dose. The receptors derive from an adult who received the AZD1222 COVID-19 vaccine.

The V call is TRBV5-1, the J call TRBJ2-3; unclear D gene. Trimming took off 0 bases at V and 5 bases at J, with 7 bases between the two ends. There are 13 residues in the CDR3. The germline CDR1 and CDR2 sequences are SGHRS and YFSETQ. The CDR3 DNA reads TGCGCCAGCAGCTTGGCGGCGGTAGATACGCAGTATTTT. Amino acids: CASSLAAVDTQYF.

For the CDR3, the DNA is TGTGCCAGCAGCTCTCAAGCGGGAGGGTTAGAGTTCTTC. Protein product: CASSSQAGGLEFF. This rearrangement joins TRBV9 to TRBJ2-1; the match to TRBD2 covers 10 bases. The CDR3 extends over 13 amino acids. J was trimmed by 14 bases and V by 4 bases; bases with no gene match: 9. Germline assignment: CDR1 SGDLS and CDR2 YYNGEE.

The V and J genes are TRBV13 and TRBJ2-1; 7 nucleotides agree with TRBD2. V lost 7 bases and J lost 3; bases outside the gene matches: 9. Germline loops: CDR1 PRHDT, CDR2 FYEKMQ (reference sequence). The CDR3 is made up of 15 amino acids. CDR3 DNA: TGTGCCAGCAAGAGGGACTACCAAGGCTACAATGAGCAGTTCTTC. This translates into CASKRDYQGYNEQFF.

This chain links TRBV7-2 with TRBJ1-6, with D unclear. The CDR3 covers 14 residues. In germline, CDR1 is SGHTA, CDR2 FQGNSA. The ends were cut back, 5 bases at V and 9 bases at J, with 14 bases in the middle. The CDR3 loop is CASSVGGSGSPLHF. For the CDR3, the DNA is TGTGCCAGCAGCGTGGGAGGCAGTGGTTCACCCCTCCACTTT.

In DNA form, the CDR3 reads TGTGCCAGCAGTGAGCAACAGGGTGTTGAAAAACTGTTTTTT. This encodes CASSEQQGVEKLFF. The chain uses TRBV2 and TRBJ1-4; perhaps TRBD1 as D (6 bases). CDR3 size: 14 residues. Trimming stripped 3 bases from V and 7 bases from J, with 12 bases between. Germline CDR1 reads SNHLY; CDR2 reads FYNNEI.

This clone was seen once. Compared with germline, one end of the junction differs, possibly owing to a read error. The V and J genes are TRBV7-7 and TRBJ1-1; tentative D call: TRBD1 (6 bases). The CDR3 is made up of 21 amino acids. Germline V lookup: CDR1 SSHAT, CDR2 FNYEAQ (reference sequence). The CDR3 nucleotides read TGTGCTAGCAGCTTAGGTCTGGGGGCGAAGGAAATCAGGTCCTTGAACACTGAAGCTTTCTTT. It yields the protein CASSLGLGAKEIRSLNTEAFF.

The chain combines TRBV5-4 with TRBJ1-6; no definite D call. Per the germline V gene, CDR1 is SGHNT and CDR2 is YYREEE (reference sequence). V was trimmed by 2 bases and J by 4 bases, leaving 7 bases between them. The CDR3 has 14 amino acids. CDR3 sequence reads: CASSLRRYNSPLHF. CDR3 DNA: TGTGCCAGCAGCTTACGCCGATATAATTCACCCCTCCACTTT.

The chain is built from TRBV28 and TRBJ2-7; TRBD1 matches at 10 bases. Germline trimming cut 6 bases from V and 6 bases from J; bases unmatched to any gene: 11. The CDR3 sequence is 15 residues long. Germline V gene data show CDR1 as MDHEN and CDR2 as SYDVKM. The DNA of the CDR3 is TGTGCCAGCAGCTTAATGGGGACAGGGGCCTCCGAGCAGTACTTC. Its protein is CASSLMGTGASEQYF.

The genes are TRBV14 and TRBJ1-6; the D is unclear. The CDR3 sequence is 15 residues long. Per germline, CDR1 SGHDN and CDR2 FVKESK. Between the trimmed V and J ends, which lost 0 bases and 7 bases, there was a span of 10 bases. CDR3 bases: TGTGCCAGCAGCCAAGAGCTGGGATGGAATTCACCCCTCCACTTT. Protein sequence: CASSQELGWNSPLHF.

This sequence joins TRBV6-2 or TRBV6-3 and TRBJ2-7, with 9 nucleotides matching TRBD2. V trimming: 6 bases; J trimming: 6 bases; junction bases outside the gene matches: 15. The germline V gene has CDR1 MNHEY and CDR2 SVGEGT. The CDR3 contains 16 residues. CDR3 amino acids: CASSESPGLAASEQYF. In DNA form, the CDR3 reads TGTGCCAGCAGCGAAAGTCCGGGACTAGCCGCTTCCGAGCAGTACTTC.

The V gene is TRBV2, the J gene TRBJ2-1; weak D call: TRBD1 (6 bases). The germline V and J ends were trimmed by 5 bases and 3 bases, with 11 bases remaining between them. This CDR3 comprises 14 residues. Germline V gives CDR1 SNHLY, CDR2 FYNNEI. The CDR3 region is CASSFQGLYNEQFF. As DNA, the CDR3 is TGTGCCAGCAGTTTTCAGGGGCTCTACAATGAGCAGTTCTTC.

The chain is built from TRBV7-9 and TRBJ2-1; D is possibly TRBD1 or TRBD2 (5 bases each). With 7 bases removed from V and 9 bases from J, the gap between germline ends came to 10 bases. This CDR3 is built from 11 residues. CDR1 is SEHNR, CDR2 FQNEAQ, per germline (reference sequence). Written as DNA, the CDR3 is TGTGCCAGCACCATTGGGGGTGAGCAGTTCTTC. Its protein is CASTIGGEQFF.

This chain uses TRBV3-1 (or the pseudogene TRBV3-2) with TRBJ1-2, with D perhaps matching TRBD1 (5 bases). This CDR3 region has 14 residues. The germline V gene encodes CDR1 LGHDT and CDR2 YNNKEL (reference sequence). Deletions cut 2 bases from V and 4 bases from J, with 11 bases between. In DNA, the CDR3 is TGTGCCAGCAGCCAATTCGGAGGGGCCTATGGCTACACCTTC. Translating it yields CASSQFGGAYGYTF.

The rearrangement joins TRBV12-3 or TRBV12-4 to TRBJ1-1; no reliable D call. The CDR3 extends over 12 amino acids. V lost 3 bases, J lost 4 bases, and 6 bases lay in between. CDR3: CASSFQATEAFF. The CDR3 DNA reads TGTGCCAGCAGTTTTCAGGCCACTGAAGCTTTCTTT.

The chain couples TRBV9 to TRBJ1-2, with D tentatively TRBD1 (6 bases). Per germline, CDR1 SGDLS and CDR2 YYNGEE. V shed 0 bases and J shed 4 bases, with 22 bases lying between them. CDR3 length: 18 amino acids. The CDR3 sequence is CASSVARAGEPQGYGYTF. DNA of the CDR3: TGTGCCAGCAGCGTAGCTAGGGCAGGGGAGCCTCAGGGCTATGGCTACACCTTC.

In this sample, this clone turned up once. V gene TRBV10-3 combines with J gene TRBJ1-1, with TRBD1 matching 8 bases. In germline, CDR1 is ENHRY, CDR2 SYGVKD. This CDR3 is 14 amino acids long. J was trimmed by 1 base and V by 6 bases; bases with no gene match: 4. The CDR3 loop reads CAIRQGVGNTEAFF. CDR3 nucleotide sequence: TGTGCCATCAGACAGGGGGTGGGGAACACTGAAGCTTTCTTT.

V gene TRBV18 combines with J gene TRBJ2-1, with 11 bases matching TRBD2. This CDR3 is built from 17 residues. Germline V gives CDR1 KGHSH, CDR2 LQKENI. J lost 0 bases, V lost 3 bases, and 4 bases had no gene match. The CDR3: CASSPLAGGRSYNEQFF. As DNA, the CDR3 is TGTGCCAGCTCACCTTTAGCGGGAGGGCGCTCCTACAATGAGCAGTTCTTC.

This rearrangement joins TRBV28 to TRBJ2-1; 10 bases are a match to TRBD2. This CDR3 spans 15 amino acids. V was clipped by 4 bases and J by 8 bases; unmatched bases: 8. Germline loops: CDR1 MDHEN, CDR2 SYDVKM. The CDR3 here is CASSSERGGRDEQFF. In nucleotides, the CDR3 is TGTGCCAGCAGTTCCGAGCGGGGGGGCAGGGATGAGCAGTTCTTC. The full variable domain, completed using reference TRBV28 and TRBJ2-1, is DVKVTQSSRYLVKRTGEKVFLECVQDMDHENMFWYRQDPGLGLRLIYFSYDVKMKEKGDIPEGYSVSREKKERFSLILESASTNQTSMYLCASSSERGGRDEQFFGPGTRLTVL.

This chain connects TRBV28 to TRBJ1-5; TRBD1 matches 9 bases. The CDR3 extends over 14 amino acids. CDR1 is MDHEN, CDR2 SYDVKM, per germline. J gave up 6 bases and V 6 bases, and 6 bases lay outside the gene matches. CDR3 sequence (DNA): TGTGCCAGCAGCCCGGGACAGGGAAGTCAGCCCCAGCATTTT. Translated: CASSPGQGSQPQHF. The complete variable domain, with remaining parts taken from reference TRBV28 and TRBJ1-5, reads DVKVTQSSRYLVKRTGEKVFLECVQDMDHENMFWYRQDPGLGLRLIYFSYDVKMKEKGDIPEGYSVSREKKERFSLILESASTNQTSMYLCASSPGQGSQPQHFGDGTRLSIL.

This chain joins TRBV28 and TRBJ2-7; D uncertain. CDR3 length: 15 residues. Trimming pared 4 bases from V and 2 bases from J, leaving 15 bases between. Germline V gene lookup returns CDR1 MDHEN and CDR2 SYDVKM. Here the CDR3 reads CASSSSQLRPYEQYF. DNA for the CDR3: TGTGCCAGCAGTTCGTCTCAGTTACGCCCCTACGAGCAGTACTTC.

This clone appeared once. The chain's CDR3 is CASSFGRNEQFF. The CDR3 DNA sequence: TGTGCCAGCAGTTTCGGTAGGAATGAGCAGTTCTTC. The chain links TRBV28 to TRBJ2-1; D unclear. The CDR3 runs 12 residues. V lost 3 bases, J lost 7 bases, and 7 bases lay in between. The germline CDR1 and CDR2 sequences are MDHEN and SYDVKM.

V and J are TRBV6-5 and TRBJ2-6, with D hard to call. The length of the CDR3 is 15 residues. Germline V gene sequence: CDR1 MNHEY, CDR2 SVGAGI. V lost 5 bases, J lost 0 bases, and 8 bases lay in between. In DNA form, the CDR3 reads TGTGCCAGCAGTCTTCGCGTCTCTGGGGCCAACGTCCTGACTTTC. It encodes CASSLRVSGANVLTF.

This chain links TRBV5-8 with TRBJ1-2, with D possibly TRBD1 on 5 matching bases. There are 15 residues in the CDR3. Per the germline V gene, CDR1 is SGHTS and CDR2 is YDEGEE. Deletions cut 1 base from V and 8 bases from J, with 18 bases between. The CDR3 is CASSLRGLGGAGYTF. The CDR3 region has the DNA TGTGCCAGCAGCTTGCGAGGCTTGGGAGGGGCCGGCTACACCTTC.

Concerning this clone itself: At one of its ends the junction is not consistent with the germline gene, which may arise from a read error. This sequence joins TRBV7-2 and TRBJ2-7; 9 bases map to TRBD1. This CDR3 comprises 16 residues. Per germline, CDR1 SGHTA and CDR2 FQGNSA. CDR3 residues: CASRHRPGTGSSEQYF. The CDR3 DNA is TGTGCCAGCAGGCATAGGCCCGGGACAGGGTCCTCCGAGCAGTACTTC.

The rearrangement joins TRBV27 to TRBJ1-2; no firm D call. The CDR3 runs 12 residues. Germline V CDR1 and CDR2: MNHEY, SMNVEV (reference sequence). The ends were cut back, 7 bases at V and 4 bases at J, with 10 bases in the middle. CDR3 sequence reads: CASTSTGYGYTF. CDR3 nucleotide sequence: TGTGCCAGCACCTCCACGGGCTATGGCTACACCTTC.

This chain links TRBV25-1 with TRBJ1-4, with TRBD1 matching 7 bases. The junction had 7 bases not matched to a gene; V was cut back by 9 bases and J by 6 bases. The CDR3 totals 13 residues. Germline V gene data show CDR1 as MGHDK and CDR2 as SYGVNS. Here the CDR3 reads CASSDRVHEKLFF. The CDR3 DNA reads TGTGCCAGTTCCGACAGGGTGCATGAAAAACTGTTTTTT.

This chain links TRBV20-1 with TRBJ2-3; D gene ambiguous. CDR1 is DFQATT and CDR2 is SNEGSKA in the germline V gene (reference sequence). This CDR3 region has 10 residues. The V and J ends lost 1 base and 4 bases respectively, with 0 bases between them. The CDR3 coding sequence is TGCAGTGCTAGAGCAGATACGCAGTATTTT. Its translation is CSARADTQYF.

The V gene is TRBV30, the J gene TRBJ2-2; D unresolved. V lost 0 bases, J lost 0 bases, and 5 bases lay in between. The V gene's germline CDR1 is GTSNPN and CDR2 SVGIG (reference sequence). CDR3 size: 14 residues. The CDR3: CAWSVSTNTGELFF. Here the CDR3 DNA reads TGTGCCTGGAGTGTATCCACGAACACCGGGGAGCTGTTTTTT.